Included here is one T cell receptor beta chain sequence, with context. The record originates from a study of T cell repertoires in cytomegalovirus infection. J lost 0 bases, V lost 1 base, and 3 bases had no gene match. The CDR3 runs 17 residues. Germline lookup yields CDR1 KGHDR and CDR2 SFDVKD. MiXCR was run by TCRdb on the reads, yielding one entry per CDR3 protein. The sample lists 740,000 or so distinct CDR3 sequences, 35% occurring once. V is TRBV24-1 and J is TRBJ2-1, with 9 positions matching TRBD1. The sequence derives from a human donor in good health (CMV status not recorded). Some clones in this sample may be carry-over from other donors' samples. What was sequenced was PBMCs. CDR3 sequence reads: CATSDLKDRGSYNEQFF. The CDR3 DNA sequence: TGTGCCACCAGTGATTTAAAGGACAGGGGCTCCTACAATGAGCAGTTCTTC.